This T cell receptor (beta chain) was recorded in a study of cytomegalovirus exposure and HLA in healthy donors. Study outcomes and limitations: Later work found that TCR association rates differed between HLA loci; DRB1 had the most and HLA-C the fewest. The analysis excluded some indistinguishable V segments, including TRBV6-2 and TRBV6-3. The study reported that TCR beta sequences accurately predicted HLA-A and HLA-B alleles in most subjects.

This PCR relied on a set of 60 Vbeta primers and 13 Jbeta primers. TCRdb's copy holds only in-frame clones and misses some; the assay was immunoSEQ multiplex PCR. Of roughly 150,000 clones in the sample, about 85% were seen once. This clone has only a few counts. The target antigen is unknown. The germline V gene has CDR1 MNHEY and CDR2 SMNVEV (reference sequence). V lost 4 bases and J 0 bases, leaving 7 bases between the germline ends. This CDR3 spans 13 amino acids. The clonotype originates from a man over 45 in good health and CMV-seropositive. The V and J genes are TRBV27 and TRBJ2-7; no reliable D call. Material for sequencing was PBMCs. CDR3 coding DNA: TGTGCCAGCAGTTACGGCGGCTCCTACGAGCAGTACTTC. It is translated as CASSYGGSYEQYF.